The 21 T cell receptor beta chains below all came from one sample that was sequenced in a study of T cell repertoires in cytomegalovirus infection. TCRdb reprocessed the reads via MiXCR and lists one record per CDR3 protein. The sample contains roughly 230,000 distinct CDR3 sequences, around 15% of which appear only once. The sequenced sample was CD8+ T cells from PBMCs. These receptors were obtained from a human donor in good health (CMV status not recorded). Some clones in this sample may be carry-over from other donors' samples.

The chain recombines TRBV4-3 with TRBJ1-2, with D possibly TRBD1 on 5 matching bases. This CDR3 region has 15 residues. The germline V gene encodes CDR1 LGHNA and CDR2 YSLEER. The V end lost 4 bases, the J end lost 0 bases, and 12 bases lay between the germline ends. CDR3 in amino acids: CASSPGRGANYGYTF. CDR3 bases: TGCGCCAGCAGCCCGGGGAGGGGAGCTAACTATGGCTACACCTTC.

This clonotype was recorded at least ten times. The rearrangement links TRBV7-9 to TRBJ2-1; possible D gene TRBD2, 5 bases. V shed 8 bases and J shed 8 bases, with 7 bases lying between them. Germline-derived CDR1 and CDR2 are SEHNR and FQNEAQ (reference sequence). The CDR3 sequence is 10 residues long. CDR3 bases: TGTGCCAGCCGGGGTGATGAGCAGTTCTTC. This translates into CASRGDEQFF.

This clonotype was detected many times. The rearrangement joins TRBV5-1 to TRBJ1-2; TRBD1 matches at 8 bases. The junction had 6 bases not matched to a gene; V was cut back by 2 bases and J by 0 bases. Per germline, CDR1 SGHRS and CDR2 YFSETQ. CDR3 size: 16 residues. The CDR3 region is CASSLLDRGTNYGYTF. The CDR3 DNA follows: TGCGCCAGCAGCTTACTCGACAGGGGAACTAACTATGGCTACACCTTC. The entire variable domain, with the rest obtained from reference TRBV5-1 and TRBJ1-2, is as follows: KAGVTQTPRYLIKTRGQQVTLSCSPISGHRSVSWYQQTPGQGLQFLFEYFSETQRNKGNFPGRFSGRQFSNSRSEMNVSTLELGDSALYLCASSLLDRGTNYGYTFGSGTRLTVV.

A remark on this clonotype: A much more abundant neighbour one base away suggests this may be a read error. The V and J genes are TRBV13 and TRBJ2-1, with 7 bases that match TRBD1. The CDR3 is made up of 13 amino acids. The germline V gene encodes CDR1 PRHDT and CDR2 FYEKMQ (reference sequence). Losses at the gene ends were 2 bases for V and 9 bases for J; bases not matched to a gene: 4. The CDR3 region has the DNA TGTGCCAGCAGCTTAAAAGGGGGCGGTGAGCAGTTCTTC. Its translation is CASSLKGGGEQFF.

The chain is built from TRBV5-5 and TRBJ1-1; tentative D call: TRBD1 (5 bases). Germline V gives CDR1 SGHKS, CDR2 YYEKEE (reference sequence). CDR3 length: 13 residues. The V end lost 5 bases, the J end lost 8 bases, and 16 bases lay between the germline ends. The CDR3 DNA is TGTGCCAGCAGATTTTACCTGACAGAGGAAGCTTTCTTT. Translated: CASRFYLTEEAFF.

This clonotype was observed a few times. The chain carries TRBV7-9 and TRBJ2-4; TRBD1 matches 8 bases. The length of the CDR3 is 17 residues. Per the germline V gene, CDR1 is SEHNR and CDR2 is FQNEAQ (reference sequence). The V segment lost 3 bases and the J segment 0 bases; nucleotides outside the gene matches: 7. The CDR3 DNA sequence: TGTGCCAGCAGCTTTGGAGACAGGGGCCTAGCCAAAAACATTCAGTACTTC. Protein product: CASSFGDRGLAKNIQYF.

This clonotype was counted ten times or more. The V and J genes are TRBV7-8 and TRBJ2-7; unclear D gene. The germline V gene has CDR1 SGHVS and CDR2 FQNEAQ. The V end lost 1 base, the J end lost 0 bases, and 10 bases lay between the germline ends. CDR3 length: 15 amino acids. For the CDR3, the DNA is TGTGCCAGCAGCTTAGAGACGGCTACCTCCTACGAGCAGTACTTC. Its translation is CASSLETATSYEQYF. Full variable domain (missing parts from reference TRBV7-8 and TRBJ2-7): GAGVSQSPRYKVAKRGQDVALRCDPISGHVSLFWYQQALGQGPEFLTYFQNEAQLDKSGLPSDRFFAERPEGSVSTLKIQRTQQEDSAVYLCASSLETATSYEQYFGPGTRLTVT.

V usage is TRBV7-6 and J usage is TRBJ2-2; 8 bases are shared with TRBD1. The J segment lost 6 bases and the V segment lost 1 base, leaving 4 bases of the junction unmatched. The CDR3 consists of 15 residues. The germline V gene has CDR1 SGHVS and CDR2 FNYEAQ. The CDR3 here is CASSLETGGAGELFF. The CDR3 DNA sequence: TGTGCCAGCAGCTTAGAAACAGGGGGTGCCGGGGAGCTGTTTTTT.

The rearrangement joins TRBV7-9 to TRBJ2-1, with TRBD2 as a possible D gene (5 bases). Germline V gives CDR1 SEHNR, CDR2 FQNEAQ (reference sequence). The length of the CDR3 is 14 residues. V lost 5 bases and J 9 bases, leaving 17 bases between the germline ends. Here the CDR3 DNA reads TGTGCCAGCAGCCCCTTAGCGTCGGACCCTGAGCAGTTCTTC. Its protein product is CASSPLASDPEQFF.

This clonotype showed up just a few times. V gene TRBV20-1 combines with J gene TRBJ2-5; tentatively, D is TRBD1 (6 bases). This CDR3 contains 15 residues. V was shortened by 5 bases and J by 4 bases, with 20 bases between the two germline ends. Germline CDR1 reads DFQATT; CDR2 reads SNEGSKA (reference sequence). CDR3 coding DNA: TGCAGTGCTCCTCAAACAGGGCTGGAAATAGAGACCCAGTACTTC. Its translation: CSAPQTGLEIETQYF.

The V and J genes are TRBV20-1 and TRBJ2-3; D not certain. The V gene's germline CDR1 is DFQATT and CDR2 SNEGSKA (reference sequence). V was clipped by 5 bases and J by 0 bases, with 3 bases between them. This CDR3 region has 11 residues. The CDR3 DNA reads as TGCAGTGCTCCTAGCACAGATACGCAGTATTTT. Protein: CSAPSTDTQYF.

The table lists this clonotype with many counts. The chain couples TRBV7-2 to TRBJ2-3, with 10 bases matching TRBD2. The germline V gene has CDR1 SGHTA and CDR2 FQGNSA. This CDR3 contains 16 residues. With V trimmed by 2 bases and J by 4 bases, 6 bases remained unmatched. Here the CDR3 reads CASSLLSGGAADTQYF. In nucleotides, the CDR3 is TGTGCCAGCAGCTTATTGAGCGGGGGGGCCGCAGATACGCAGTATTTT.

As for this clonotype: This sequence may be a read error, since a much larger clone differs from it by one base. V gene TRBV20-1 combines with J gene TRBJ1-2; D unclear. The V gene's germline CDR1 is DFQATT and CDR2 SNEGSKA (reference sequence). V dropped 4 bases and J dropped 2 bases, with 14 bases sitting between them. The CDR3 runs 14 residues. CDR3 in amino acids: CSANPLAENYGYTF. In DNA form, the CDR3 reads TGCAGTGCTAATCCCCTCGCCGAGAACTATGGCTACACCTTC.

The CDR3 spells CASSGPGSSSYNEQFF. The CDR3 nucleotides read TGCGCCAGCAGCGGGCCAGGTTCGAGCTCCTACAATGAGCAGTTCTTC. This sequence joins TRBV5-1 and TRBJ2-1, with D unclear. The CDR3 is made up of 16 amino acids. V dropped 4 bases and J dropped 0 bases, with 14 bases sitting between them. CDR1 is SGHRS, CDR2 YFSETQ, per germline.

This clonotype was seen a handful of times. Possible read error: a much larger clone is one base away. The V gene is TRBV5-1, the J gene TRBJ2-7; 7 bases fit TRBD1. Losses at the gene ends were 1 base for V and 3 bases for J; bases not matched to a gene: 4. The length of the CDR3 is 14 residues. The germline CDR1 and CDR2 sequences are SGHRS and YFSETQ. Here the CDR3 DNA reads TGCGCCAGCAGCTTGACCGGGACAGTCTACGAGCAGTACTTC. Encoded protein: CASSLTGTVYEQYF.

This clonotype occurred many times. The CDR3 is CASSLGGRGRNSPLHF. The CDR3 coding sequence is TGTGCCAGCAGCTTAGGGGGTAGGGGACGAAATTCACCCCTCCACTTT. The gene calls are TRBV7-2 and TRBJ1-6; tentative D call: TRBD1 (5 bases). CDR1 and CDR2 from the germline V gene are SGHTA and FQGNSA. V was shortened by 1 base and J by 7 bases, with 14 bases between the two germline ends. The CDR3 has 16 residues.

The table lists this clonotype with a few counts. The genes are TRBV28 and TRBJ1-1; D call uncertain. The CDR3 has 12 amino acids. Germline V gene sequence: CDR1 MDHEN, CDR2 SYDVKM. Trimming left V 7 bases short and J 7 bases short, with 13 bases between. The DNA for the CDR3 is TGTGCCAGCACCCACCCGGGGATTGAAGCTTTCTTT. This gives the protein CASTHPGIEAFF.

The table lists this clonotype with a few counts. The chain links TRBV7-8 to TRBJ1-2; TRBD1 is a possible D gene (6 bases). There are 15 residues in the CDR3. V lost 5 bases and J lost 6, with 19 bases in between. Germline assignment: CDR1 SGHVS and CDR2 FQNEAQ. CDR3 nucleotide sequence: TGTGCCAGCAGCCCTTGGGCGGGGGCAGCCGATGGCTACACCTTC. Residues: CASSPWAGAADGYTF.

The chain carries TRBV4-3 and TRBJ2-1; possibly TRBD2 for D (6 bases). Germline CDR1 LGHNA, CDR2 YSLEER. The V gene lost 0 bases and the J gene lost 5 bases, with 11 bases spanning the gap. CDR3 length: 15 residues. The CDR3 DNA sequence: TGCGCCAGCAGCCAAGAGGAGGGCACCCACAATGAGCAGTTCTTC. It specifies CASSQEEGTHNEQFF.

V and J are TRBV9 and TRBJ2-3; TRBD2 agrees at 7 bases. The CDR3 is 15 amino acids. Trimming removed 0 bases from V and 2 bases from J; junction bases left unmatched: 3. Germline values: CDR1 SGDLS, CDR2 YYNGEE. CDR3 protein: CASSVEGRATDTQYF. The CDR3 DNA follows: TGTGCCAGCAGCGTAGAAGGGAGGGCCACAGATACGCAGTATTTT. Complete variable domain (other parts from reference TRBV9 and TRBJ2-3): DSGVTQTPKHLITATGQRVTLRCSPRSGDLSVYWYQQSLDQGLQFLIQYYNGEERAKGNILERFSAQQFPDLHSELNLSSLELGDSALYFCASSVEGRATDTQYFGPGTRLTVL.

This clonotype occurred many times. The chain couples TRBV7-2 to TRBJ2-1; 7 bases match TRBD2. This CDR3 comprises 15 residues. V lost 0 bases to trimming and J lost 2 bases; unmatched junction nucleotides: 1. CDR1 SGHTA and CDR2 FQGNSA come from the germline V gene. The CDR3 protein is CASSLAGGAYNEQFF. For the CDR3, the DNA is TGTGCCAGCAGCTTAGCGGGAGGGGCCTACAATGAGCAGTTCTTC.